This TCR beta chain came from a study of blood T cell repertoires in COVID-19. Study information: Samples taken during acute and convalescent COVID-19 were collected in the United States, Italy and Spain. Sources were T cells, B-cell-depleted T cells, or PBMCs; the material itself was cDNA or gDNA.

This CDR3 spans 17 amino acids. Germline V gene lookup returns CDR1 SGHVS and CDR2 FQNEAQ. Trimming took 2 bases from V and 8 from J, leaving 21 bases between them. Original processing notes: From reference gene primer amplification, estimates of nucleated cell counts were derived. Clones were sequenced by immunoSEQ multiplex PCR, and TCRdb holds only the in-frame ones, with some missing. V, J and clone size were drawn from that table, and D and trimming were deduced from the DNA. The table shows roughly 230,000 clones, with just under 85% occurring only once. This TCR was recovered from a man between 50 and 59 years old with acute or convalescent COVID-19. Material for sequencing was peripheral blood. The chain has TRBV7-8 and TRBJ1-4; D remains ambiguous. CDR3 sequence reads: CASSLTDSASLWEKLFF. CDR3 DNA sequence: TGTGCCAGCAGCTTAACCGACTCGGCTTCCCTTTGGGAAAAACTGTTTTTT.